This TCR beta chain was observed in a study of shared clonotypes between healthy human individuals. Comments on this clone: The antigen is undetermined.

Germline CDR1 and CDR2: MNHNY and SVGAGI (reference sequence). This CDR3 spans 14 amino acids. The ends were cut back, 8 bases at V and 1 base at J, with 11 bases in the middle. The protocol was immunoSEQ multiplex PCR, while the TCRdb copy is restricted to in-frame clones and leaves out a portion. The table lists roughly 720,000 clones, around 91% of them singletons, with 30% to 40% in the top ten. Points from the study as a whole: Sequencing depth was a factor that was expected to affect clonotype sharing among donors.

CD8 memory fractions consisted of CD45RO+ and CCR7-negative CD45RA+ TemRA cells together. This receptor was identified in a man between 18 and 35 years old in good health. Some clones in this sample may be carry-over from other donors' samples. Sequenced input: memory CD8+ T cells from PBMCs. Subset meaning: CD45RO+ cells pooled with CCR7-negative TemRA cells. The chain is built from TRBV6-6 and TRBJ1-4, with D unresolved. CDR3 loop: CASAVKETNEKLFF. The CDR3 nucleotides are TGTGCCAGCGCCGTTAAGGAAACTAATGAAAAACTGTTTTTT.